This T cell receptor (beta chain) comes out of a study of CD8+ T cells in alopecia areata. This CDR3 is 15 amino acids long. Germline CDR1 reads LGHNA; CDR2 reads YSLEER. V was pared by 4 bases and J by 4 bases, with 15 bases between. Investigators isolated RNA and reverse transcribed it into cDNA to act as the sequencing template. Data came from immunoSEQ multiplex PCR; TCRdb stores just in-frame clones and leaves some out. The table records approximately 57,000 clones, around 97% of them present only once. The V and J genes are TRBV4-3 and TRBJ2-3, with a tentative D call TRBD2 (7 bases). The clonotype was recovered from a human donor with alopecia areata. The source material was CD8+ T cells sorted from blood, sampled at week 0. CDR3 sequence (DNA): TGCGCCAGCAGCCCCTCGGGGGGCGGGGCAGATACGCAGTATTTT. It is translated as CASSPSGGGADTQYF.